This TCR beta chain originates from a study of molecular identifiers for immune sequencing clone quantification (dated by TCRdb to 2016 to 2018). General notes on the study: For a replicate experiment, the RNA from either around 20,000 or 99,000 naive CD8 T cells was divided into five aliquots, and four of those aliquots went on to sequencing. This methods study used CD8 T cells to benchmark TCR RNA copy counting and molecular-identifier clustering-based TCR repertoire sequencing (MIDCIRS). Results the study describes overall, beyond this receptor: Spiked-in Jurkat TCR RNA equivalent to a single cell was reported to be detectable even among 980,000 or so naive CD8 T cells. Spiked-in Jurkat TCR RNA (roughly 10 copies' worth), which is not part of the donor repertoire, was contained in the naive libraries. When barcode sub-clustering was not used, chimeric consensus sequences inflated TCR diversity, with chimeras reaching as high as 47%. Identical TCR molecules sharing a barcode could cause highly expanded clone sizes to be underestimated. In CMV-specific effector cells, over 99% of molecules were held by clones above 20 RNA copies, whereas under 1% of molecules were held by such clones in naive cells. Modeling estimated about 2.8 recovered TCR RNA copies per cell, compared with approximately 10 by digital PCR, which implies approximately 30% capture efficiency.

Libraries of naive CD8 T cells were generated from around 20,000 to 1,000,000 sorted cells, with 10%, 30% or 50% of the purified RNA used. Naive CD8 T cells were FACS-sorted as CD8+CD4-CCR7+CD45RA+ on a BD FACSAria II into RLT Plus buffer. To test detection sensitivity, Jurkat RNA equivalent to more than 8 TCR copies was spiked into samples of roughly 18,000-1,000,000 naive CD8 T cells. Enrichment of CD8 T cells was performed with RosetteSep CD8+ T Cell Enrichment Cocktail and Ficoll-Paque, after which ACK red cell lysis was carried out. Trimming at the junction amounts to 2 bases on V and 5 bases on J, and the germline ends lie 12 bases apart. There are 14 amino acids in the CDR3, from cysteine to phenylalanine inclusive. The kept DNA is CDR3 alone, 42 bases in frame from the first base. Sequences MNHNY (CDR1) and SVGAGI (CDR2) are obtained from the germline V gene (reference sequence). The library was produced with PCR. Sequencing was performed on an Illumina HiSeq 4000. Bulk TCR libraries were prepared as previously described, using TCR primers listed in Table S5. Total RNA was purified with the Qiagen AllPrep DNA/RNA kit. Before analysis, reads from multiple sequencing runs of the same library were pooled. For the original study's pipeline: Reads were retained only if the reads had an exact TCR constant sequence, and the retained reads were trimmed to 150 nt and grouped according to their 12-nt molecular barcodes. Within each barcode group, reads were sub-clustered at a 15% Levenshtein threshold, and quality-weighted consensus sequences were built per RNA molecule. Non-functional sequences were discarded, and so were lower-count sequences lying one edit away from another sequence. On the basis of fitting two negative binomial distributions, barcode sub-clusters with fewer than 20% of the maximum read count were discarded. In TCRdb, the public reads were trimmed at Q25 with fastp and aligned with MiXCR, with productive beta chains retained. Every entry covers one CDR3 protein and lists the most common genes and DNA from its rows. The V and J calls reflect TCRdb's pipeline rather than the authors' work. The table for this sample lists about 640,000 distinct CDR3 sequences; around 20% of them were counted only once. The top ten clonotypes cover roughly 0.9% of the sample.

This clonotype was seen ten or more times. This clone's antigen is unknown. No much larger clone exists at a distance of one base, and base qualities are not known. The receptor was isolated from a human donor in good health. Some libraries in this study had Jurkat cell RNA spiked in. The chain uses TRBV6-6 and TRBJ2-5; the D gene is not confidently resolved. Sequencing was carried out using naive CD8+ T cells from blood, with Jurkat cell RNA spiked in. What this sample's cell subset or site label stands for: FACS-sorted CD8+CD4-CCR7+CD45RA+ naive T cells. The nucleotide sequence is TGTGCCAGCAGTTACCCCGAGGAAGGGGAGACCCAGTACTTC. Translation gives CASSYPEEGETQYF.